The text below deals with one T cell receptor (beta chain). Only in-frame clones appear in the TCRdb table, and some are missing; sequencing was by immunoSEQ multiplex PCR. The sample records 500,000 to 750,000 clones, approximately 88% being singletons. This CDR3 comprises 14 residues. This specimen belongs to a study of shared T cell receptors in the human thymus. Separately, the same data were catalogued under a study of human thymus T cells. From that study: Donors were healthy Finnish infants having corrective surgery for congenital heart defects. Resected material from corrective heart surgery provided the thymus tissue analysed.

The source is a boy under three years old with a congenital heart defect. The sequenced sample consisted of thymocytes. The chain recombines TRBV12-2 with TRBJ1-2; the table assigns TRBD1, which was not confirmed against the DNA. TRBV12-2 is annotated as a pseudogene. The CDR3, as DNA: TGTGCAAGTCGCTTAATTACAGGGGGGTATGGCTACACCTTC. Protein: CASRLITGGYGYTF.